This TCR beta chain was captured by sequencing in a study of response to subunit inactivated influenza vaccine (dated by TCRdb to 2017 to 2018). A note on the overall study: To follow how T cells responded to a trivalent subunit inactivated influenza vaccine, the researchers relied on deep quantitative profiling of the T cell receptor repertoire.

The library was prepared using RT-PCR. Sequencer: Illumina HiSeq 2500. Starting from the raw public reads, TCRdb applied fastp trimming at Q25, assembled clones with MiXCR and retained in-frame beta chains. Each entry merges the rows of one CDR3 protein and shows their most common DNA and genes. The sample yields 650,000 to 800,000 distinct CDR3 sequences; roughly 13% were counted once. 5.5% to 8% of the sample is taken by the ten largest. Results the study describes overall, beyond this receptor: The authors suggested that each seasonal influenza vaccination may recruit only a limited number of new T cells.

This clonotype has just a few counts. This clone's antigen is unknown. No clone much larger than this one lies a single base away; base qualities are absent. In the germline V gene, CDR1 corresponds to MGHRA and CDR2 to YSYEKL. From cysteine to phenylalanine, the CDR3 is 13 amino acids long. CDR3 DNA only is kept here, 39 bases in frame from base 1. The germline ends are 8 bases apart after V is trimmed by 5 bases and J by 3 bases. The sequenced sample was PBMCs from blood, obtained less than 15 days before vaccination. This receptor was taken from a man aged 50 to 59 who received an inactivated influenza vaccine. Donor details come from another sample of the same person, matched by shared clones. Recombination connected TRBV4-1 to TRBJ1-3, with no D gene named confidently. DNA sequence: TGCGCCAGCAGCATGGGCTTTGGAAACACCATATATTTT. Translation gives CASSMGFGNTIYF.